These 5 T cell receptor beta chains came from one sample sequenced in a study of OX40 agonist ivuxolimab in advanced cancers. TCRdb keeps only in-frame clones here, not all; method: immunoSEQ multiplex PCR. The repertoire has around 46,000 clones, 82% of them found once; the top ten carry less than 2%. This sample comprised CD4+ or CD8+ T cells sorted from blood, obtained in a trial of the OX40 agonist ivuxolimab. Receptors originate from an adult with an advanced solid tumor such as melanoma, head and neck, liver or kidney cancer.

This chain connects TRBV6-6 to TRBJ1-4, with 7 bases aligning to TRBD1. Germline V gene sequence: CDR1 MNHNY, CDR2 SVGAGI (reference sequence). This CDR3 has 14 residues. V dropped 4 bases and J dropped 4; count of bases not matched to a gene: 3. Here the CDR3 DNA reads TGTGCCAGCAGTTCGGGACAGCTTAATGAAAAACTGTTTTTT. Amino acid sequence: CASSSGQLNEKLFF.

The CDR3 sequence is CASSRSASTDTQYF. As DNA, the CDR3 is TGCGCCAGCAGCCGTTCAGCTAGCACAGATACGCAGTATTTT. This chain connects TRBV5-1 to TRBJ2-3; D not resolved. Trimming pared 4 bases from V and 0 bases from J, leaving 9 bases between. Germline V gene lookup returns CDR1 SGHRS and CDR2 YFSETQ. There are 14 residues in the CDR3. Supplemented by reference TRBV5-1 and TRBJ2-3, the full variable domain reads KAGVTQTPRYLIKTRGQQVTLSCSPISGHRSVSWYQQTPGQGLQFLFEYFSETQRNKGNFPGRFSGRQFSNSRSEMNVSTLELGDSALYLCASSRSASTDTQYFGPGTRLTVL.

The J gene is TRBJ1-1, the V gene TRBV2; perhaps TRBD1 as D (6 bases). Trimming took 4 bases from V and 5 from J, leaving 8 bases between them. This CDR3 has 12 residues. From germline, CDR1 is SNHLY and CDR2 FYNNEI. CDR3 sequence (DNA): TGTGCCAGCAGTGCCAGGGGAACTGAAGCTTTCTTT. This encodes CASSARGTEAFF.

This clone was detected once. This chain connects TRBV29-1 to TRBJ1-2, with a tentative D call TRBD1 (5 bases). Trimming cost V 7 bases and J 7 bases, with 16 bases left between them. Germline V gene sequence: CDR1 SQVTM, CDR2 ANQGSEA. The CDR3 covers 12 residues. The CDR3 region is CSGGPQGIGYTF. The CDR3 DNA sequence: TGCAGCGGGGGACCCCAGGGAATTGGCTACACCTTC.

The rearrangement uses TRBV19 and TRBJ1-4; D gene uncertain. The CDR3 sequence is 15 residues long. The V end lost 6 bases, the J end lost 0 bases, and 11 bases lay between the germline ends. CDR1 is LNHDA, CDR2 SQIVND, per germline (reference sequence). CDR3 in DNA: TGTGCCAGTAGGGACGGAGCTGCAACTAATGAAAAACTGTTTTTT. Protein sequence: CASRDGAATNEKLFF.